One and the same sample provided the 32 T cell receptor beta chains below, sequenced in a study of blood T cell repertoires in COVID-19. Here immunoSEQ multiplex PCR was the method, and the copy in TCRdb shows in-frame clones only, minus some. Of under 200,000 clones in the sample, under 85% were seen once. Sequenced material: peripheral blood. These receptors came from a man in his 70s with acute or convalescent COVID-19.

In its sample, this clone was seen once. The CDR3 loop is CASRGTGGSTEAFF. For the CDR3, the DNA is TGTGCCAGCAGGGGTACGGGGGGGTCCACTGAAGCTTTCTTT. This chain joins TRBV6-5 and TRBJ1-1; TRBD1 might be the D (5 bases). With 6 bases removed from V and 4 bases from J, the gap between germline ends came to 15 bases. Per germline, CDR1 MNHEY and CDR2 SVGAGI. The CDR3 length is 14 residues.

The chain uses TRBV6-2 or TRBV6-3 and TRBJ2-7, with 12 bases aligning to TRBD1. The germline V gene has CDR1 MNHEY and CDR2 SVGEGT. V lost 0 bases and J lost 6; bases outside the gene matches: 6. The CDR3 loop spans 16 amino acids. CDR3 coding DNA: TGTGCCAGCAGTTACTCCTGGGACAGGGGGCTTAGCGAGCAGTACTTC. Protein product: CASSYSWDRGLSEQYF.

This clone was detected many times. The chain combines TRBV6-2 or TRBV6-3 with TRBJ1-1, with 7 bases identical to TRBD1. V was clipped by 5 bases and J by 4 bases; unmatched bases: 7. Looked up from germline, CDR1 is MNHEY and CDR2 is SVGEGT. The CDR3 covers 14 residues. The CDR3 reads CASSLMRTGTEAFF. CDR3 bases: TGTGCCAGCAGTCTCATGCGGACAGGCACTGAAGCTTTCTTT.

The CDR3 coding sequence is TGCGCCAGCAGCCAAGATCTAGACAGTAGAAATCAGCCCCAGCATTTT. This codes for CASSQDLDSRNQPQHF. The rearrangement joins TRBV4-1 to TRBJ1-5, with D perhaps TRBD1 (5 bases). The CDR3 consists of 16 residues. Germline CDR1 is MGHRA and CDR2 is YSYEKL. Trimming took off 0 bases at V and 4 bases at J, with 13 bases between the two ends.

The V gene is TRBV11-1, the J gene TRBJ2-1; 13 bases agree with TRBD2. The CDR3 loop spans 15 amino acids. CDR1 is SGHAT and CDR2 is FQDESV in the germline V gene (reference sequence). Unmatched junction bases numbered 5, after V lost 3 bases and J lost 9 bases. CDR3 amino acids: CASSFGLAGVTEQFF. The CDR3 region has the DNA TGTGCCAGCAGCTTTGGACTAGCGGGAGTGACTGAGCAGTTCTTC.

The chain has TRBV4-1 and TRBJ1-3; 8 bases agree with TRBD1. Germline CDR1 MGHRA, CDR2 YSYEKL. The V and J ends lost 1 base and 2 bases, in that order; junction bases with no gene match: 1. The CDR3 sequence is 15 residues long. CDR3 in DNA: TGCGCCAGCAGCCAAGTGACAGGGGCTGGAAACACCATATATTTT. Amino acid sequence: CASSQVTGAGNTIYF.

This clone was seen a few times. V usage is TRBV28 and J usage is TRBJ1-5; TRBD1 agrees at 7 bases. Germline V gene data show CDR1 as MDHEN and CDR2 as SYDVKM. The CDR3 runs 17 residues. Losses at the gene ends were 5 bases for V and 0 bases for J; bases not matched to a gene: 10. The CDR3, as DNA: TGTGCCAGCAGTCGACAGGGTATGGGATATAGCAATCAGCCCCAGCATTTT. Its protein product is CASSRQGMGYSNQPQHF.

This chain connects TRBV6-5 to TRBJ2-3; D gene unclear. Looked up from germline, CDR1 is MNHEY and CDR2 is SVGAGI. Trimming stripped 6 bases from V and 7 bases from J, with 11 bases between. The CDR3 covers 12 residues. The CDR3 DNA reads as TGTGCCAGCAGAAGAGACGGGTATACGCAGTATTTT. Translating gives CASRRDGYTQYF.

CDR3 sequence: CASSQGGTEQYF. The CDR3 DNA reads as TGTGCCAGCAGCCAAGGTGGCACCGAGCAGTACTTC. The chain carries TRBV3-1 (or the pseudogene TRBV3-2) and TRBJ2-7; no clear D gene. V lost 1 base, J lost 6 bases, and 7 bases lay in between. This CDR3 spans 12 amino acids. CDR1 is LGHDT and CDR2 is YNNKEL in the germline V gene (reference sequence).

The genes are TRBV19 and TRBJ1-2; 9 nucleotides line up with TRBD1. CDR1 and CDR2 (germline): LNHDA, SQIVND (reference sequence). There are 18 residues in the CDR3. Trimming at V came to 0 bases and at J to 4 bases, leaving 12 bases not matched to a gene. The CDR3 loop is CASSIEGFGTGTIYGYTF. CDR3 nucleotides: TGTGCCAGTAGTATAGAAGGTTTCGGGACAGGGACGATCTATGGCTACACCTTC. The full variable domain, its missing parts supplied by reference TRBV19 and TRBJ1-2, is DGGITQSPKYLFRKEGQNVTLSCEQNLNHDAMYWYRQDPGQGLRLIYYSQIVNDFQKGDIAEGYSVSREKKESFPLTVTSAQKNPTAFYLCASSIEGFGTGTIYGYTFGSGTRLTVV.

V usage is TRBV28 and J usage is TRBJ1-4; 8 nucleotides agree with TRBD1. This CDR3 is built from 15 residues. Germline values: CDR1 MDHEN, CDR2 SYDVKM. Germline trimming cut 5 bases from V and 7 bases from J; bases unmatched to any gene: 9. DNA of the CDR3: TGTGCCAGCAGTACCCGCGGACAGGGACCTGAAAAACTGTTTTTT. It specifies CASSTRGQGPEKLFF.

V is TRBV3-1 (or the pseudogene TRBV3-2) and J is TRBJ2-2, with no clear D. Germline V lookup: CDR1 LGHDT, CDR2 YNNKEL (reference sequence). The CDR3 has 13 residues. V was pared by 2 bases and J by 6 bases, with 7 bases between. CDR3 in amino acids: CASSQSHPGELFF. The CDR3 DNA reads as TGTGCCAGCAGCCAAAGCCATCCCGGGGAGCTGTTTTTT.

The gene calls are TRBV27 and TRBJ2-3; 8 bases align to TRBD2. Germline values: CDR1 MNHEY, CDR2 SMNVEV (reference sequence). The V and J ends lost 6 bases and 4 bases, in that order; junction bases with no gene match: 12. This CDR3 has 16 amino acids. The CDR3 DNA reads as TGTGCCAGCAGCCCTTCGACCAGCGGGGGTCCAGATACGCAGTATTTT. Translating gives CASSPSTSGGPDTQYF.

The chain combines TRBV28 with TRBJ2-7, with 11 bases identical to TRBD2. Trimming at V came to 2 bases and at J to 4 bases, leaving 7 bases not matched to a gene. From germline, CDR1 is MDHEN and CDR2 SYDVKM. CDR3 length equals 16 residues. The CDR3 region is CASSLGTSGRVYEQYF. The CDR3 coding sequence is TGTGCCAGCAGTTTAGGGACTAGCGGACGGGTTTACGAGCAGTACTTC.

The CDR3: CASSLAGVAGNYGYTF. DNA for the CDR3: TGTGCCAGCAGCTTGGCGGGGGTCGCGGGTAACTATGGCTACACCTTC. This chain connects TRBV5-6 to TRBJ1-2; possible D gene TRBD1, 5 bases. The CDR3 has 16 residues. CDR1 is SGHDT and CDR2 is YYEEEE in the germline V gene. The V and J ends lost 0 bases and 1 base respectively, with 13 bases between them.

V usage is TRBV5-4 and J usage is TRBJ2-1; 7 nucleotides match TRBD2. Germline values: CDR1 SGHNT, CDR2 YYREEE (reference sequence). The trim removed 1 base at V and 0 bases at J, leaving 1 base unmatched. The CDR3 consists of 15 residues. The CDR3 nucleotides are TGTGCCAGCAGCTTGTCTAGCGGCTCCTACAATGAGCAGTTCTTC. Amino acid sequence: CASSLSSGSYNEQFF.

The chain couples TRBV5-1 to TRBJ2-5; 9 nucleotides align to TRBD1. Trimming removed 2 bases from V and 0 bases from J; junction bases left unmatched: 5. CDR3 length: 16 residues. Germline assignment: CDR1 SGHRS and CDR2 YFSETQ. The CDR3 nucleotides read TGCGCCAGCAGCTTAACCGGGACAGGGAACCAAGAGACCCAGTACTTC. Its protein product is CASSLTGTGNQETQYF.

V usage is TRBV14 and J usage is TRBJ1-6; D is unclear. Deletions cut 0 bases from V and 10 bases from J, with 13 bases between. The V gene's germline CDR1 is SGHDN and CDR2 FVKESK. There are 15 residues in the CDR3. Here the CDR3 reads CASSQDPQRKSPLHF. CDR3 sequence (DNA): TGTGCCAGCAGCCAAGATCCGCAGAGGAAATCACCCCTCCACTTT.

The chain links TRBV18 to TRBJ2-7; D unresolved. The CDR3 contains 15 residues. Germline assignment: CDR1 KGHSH and CDR2 LQKENI. Trimming pared 2 bases from V and 0 bases from J, leaving 11 bases between. The CDR3 bases are TGTGCCAGCTCACCAGCCTCGTTGAGCTCCTACGAGCAGTACTTC. It codes for CASSPASLSSYEQYF.

The count of this clone is one. The rearrangement uses TRBV27 and TRBJ2-6, with D hard to call. Trimming took 10 bases from V and 1 from J, leaving 17 bases between them. The CDR3 length is 16 residues. From germline, CDR1 is MNHEY and CDR2 SMNVEV (reference sequence). The CDR3 region is CATLMTRPSGANVLTF. The CDR3 DNA follows: TGTGCCACCTTGATGACAAGGCCATCTGGGGCCAACGTCCTGACTTTC.

The V and J genes are TRBV5-1 and TRBJ2-1; 9 bases match TRBD1. This CDR3 comprises 14 residues. Per the germline V gene, CDR1 is SGHRS and CDR2 is YFSETQ. The ends lost 4 bases at V and 9 bases at J; junction bases unmatched: 8. The CDR3 DNA follows: TGCGCCAGCAGCACCCCGGGACAGGGCACTGAGCAGTTCTTC. Protein sequence: CASSTPGQGTEQFF.

The sample holds one count of this clone. This rearrangement joins TRBV5-4 to TRBJ2-1; 10 bases fit TRBD1. Germline-derived CDR1 and CDR2 are SGHNT and YYREEE (reference sequence). The CDR3 runs to 16 residues. V shed 4 bases and J 1 base; nucleotides not matched to a gene: 5. CDR3 bases: TGTGCCAGCAGCACGGGACAGGGGCTTTCCTACAATGAGCAGTTCTTC. Protein product: CASSTGQGLSYNEQFF.

The chain has TRBV7-3 and TRBJ2-7; TRBD1 matches at 7 bases. Germline-derived CDR1 and CDR2 are SGHTA and FQGTGA. This CDR3 contains 12 residues. Trimming cost V 1 base and J 6 bases; bases outside gene matches: 0. The CDR3 here is CASSLNRGEQYF. CDR3 DNA: TGTGCCAGCAGCTTAAACAGGGGCGAGCAGTACTTC.

V is TRBV19 and J is TRBJ2-7; no clear D. There are 14 residues in the CDR3. V was trimmed by 5 bases and J by 2 bases, leaving 13 bases between them. Looked up from germline, CDR1 is LNHDA and CDR2 is SQIVND (reference sequence). CDR3 loop: CASSLTDGPYEQYF. The DNA for the CDR3 is TGTGCCAGTAGTCTAACAGATGGTCCCTACGAGCAGTACTTC.

The V gene is TRBV19, the J gene TRBJ2-3; 7 bases are a match to TRBD1. Germline CDR1 and CDR2: LNHDA and SQIVND (reference sequence). Germline trimming cut 4 bases from V and 6 bases from J; bases unmatched to any gene: 13. The CDR3 length is 16 residues. The CDR3 sequence: CASSSSGQRTGDTQYF. For the CDR3, the DNA is TGTGCCAGTAGTAGCTCGGGACAGCGAACAGGGGATACGCAGTATTTT.

The chain combines TRBV6-1 with TRBJ1-3, with 7 nucleotides matching TRBD1. The germline CDR1 and CDR2 sequences are MNHNS and SASEGT. V gave up 3 bases and J gave up 3 bases; unmatched junction bases: 5. CDR3 length: 15 amino acids. In DNA, the CDR3 is TGTGCCAGCAGTGAGTCGGCAGGGGGTGGAAACACCATATATTTT. Protein product: CASSESAGGGNTIYF.

CDR3 in DNA: TGTGCCAGCAGCTTAGGGGGGACAGCGGTTACCAATGAGCAGTTCTTC. This translates into CASSLGGTAVTNEQFF. The V and J genes are TRBV7-9 and TRBJ2-1; TRBD1 matches 7 bases. The V segment lost 1 base and the J segment 6 bases; nucleotides outside the gene matches: 9. This CDR3 has 16 amino acids. Germline lookup yields CDR1 SEHNR and CDR2 FQNEAQ (reference sequence).

J is TRBJ1-1 and V is TRBV2; 8 bases agree with TRBD1. Germline loops: CDR1 SNHLY, CDR2 FYNNEI. V lost 5 bases and J lost 0; bases outside the gene matches: 2. The CDR3 spans 14 residues. CDR3 coding DNA: TGTGCCAGCAGTCCACAGGGGGTGAACACTGAAGCTTTCTTT. Protein: CASSPQGVNTEAFF.

The chain has TRBV5-4 and TRBJ1-2; 9 nucleotides agree with TRBD1. With 7 bases clipped from V and 5 bases from J, the junction kept 12 bases outside the gene matches. The CDR3 spans 15 residues. In germline, CDR1 is SGHNT, CDR2 YYREEE (reference sequence). The CDR3 region has the DNA TGTGCCAGCCGCCGGGACAGGGTGGGTGCTTATGGCTACACCTTC. It specifies CASRRDRVGAYGYTF. The full variable domain, its missing parts supplied by reference TRBV5-4 and TRBJ1-2, is ETGVTQSPTHLIKTRGQQVTLRCSSQSGHNTVSWYQQALGQGPQFIFQYYREEENGRGNFPPRFSGLQFPNYSSELNVNALELDDSALYLCASRRDRVGAYGYTFGSGTRLTVV.

This clone was found a few times. The chain carries TRBV12-3 or TRBV12-4 and TRBJ1-2; D is unresolved. This CDR3 region has 13 residues. Trimming removed 3 bases from V and 5 bases from J, with 10 bases in between. CDR3 sequence (DNA): TGTGCCAGCAGTTTGGGCAGTTGGTATGGCTACACCTTC. It specifies CASSLGSWYGYTF.

The J gene is TRBJ2-7, the V gene TRBV2; 7 positions agree with TRBD2. This CDR3 spans 18 amino acids. CDR1 and CDR2 (germline): SNHLY, FYNNEI. With 4 bases clipped from V and 0 bases from J, the junction kept 15 bases outside the gene matches. The CDR3 is CASSGLPIPTSASYEQYF. CDR3 bases: TGTGCCAGCAGTGGACTGCCGATACCAACTAGCGCCTCCTACGAGCAGTACTTC. Full variable domain (outside the CDR3, taken from reference TRBV2 and TRBJ2-7): EPEVTQTPSHQVTQMGQEVILRCVPISNHLYFYWYRQILGQKVEFLVSFYNNEISEKSEIFDDQFSVERPDGSNFTLKIRSTKLEDSAMYFCASSGLPIPTSASYEQYFGPGTRLTVT.

The genes are TRBV30 and TRBJ2-7; maybe TRBD1 (5 bases). The CDR3 runs to 14 residues. Trimming removed 6 bases from V and 0 bases from J, with 15 bases in between. Germline CDR1 GTSNPN, CDR2 SVGIG (reference sequence). CDR3 nucleotide sequence: TGTGCCTGTTCTCCGGCAGGGTACTCCTACGAGCAGTACTTC. The encoded protein is CACSPAGYSYEQYF.